This TCR beta chain comes out of a study of Tregs in tolerant kidney transplant recipients. Measured with immunoSEQ multiplex PCR; TCRdb has only the in-frame clones, and not every one. The top ten clones hold over 0.5% of a sample with roughly 250,000 clones, about four fifths of them seen once. Germline values: CDR1 DFQATT, CDR2 SNEGSKA (reference sequence). Trimming left V 0 bases short and J 3 bases short, with 3 bases between. The CDR3 covers 11 residues. Unstimulated regulatory T cells (CD4+CD25+CD127-), CD4+CD25- non-regulatory cells, CD4 and CD8 cells were FACS-sorted from thawed PBMCs. Sequenced: CD4+ T cells from blood. The rearrangement joins TRBV20-1 to TRBJ2-7; D is unresolved. The receptor was derived from a human donor in good health. Here the CDR3 reads CSARESYEQYF. The CDR3 DNA reads TGCAGTGCTAGAGAGAGCTACGAGCAGTACTTC.